A single TCR beta chain is shown here with its context. Clinical histories supplied by participants themselves formed the basis of cohort assignment. Donors in Cohort 3 who had recovered were those with two negative PCRs, healthcare professional clearance, or resolution of their symptoms. The data stem from a study of blood T cell repertoires in COVID-19. Profiling relied on immunoSEQ multiplex PCR, and the TCRdb table lists in-frame clones only, not all of them. The table records 220,000 or so clones, 86% of them present only once. The sample taken for sequencing was PBMCs or T cells enriched from blood (not recorded which). The receptor's source is a woman aged 50 to 65 who had recovered from COVID-19.

Written as DNA, the CDR3 is TGTGCCAGTAGTATAGACCCAGGGTTCTATGGCTACACCTTC. The encoded protein is CASSIDPGFYGYTF. This sequence joins TRBV19 and TRBJ1-2, with D possibly matching TRBD1 (5 bases). The V and J ends lost 0 bases and 4 bases respectively, with 9 bases between them. The germline V gene encodes CDR1 LNHDA and CDR2 SQIVND (reference sequence). CDR3 length equals 14 residues.